What follows are 15 T cell receptor beta chains derived from one specimen sequenced in a study of post-analysis software for immune sequencing data. Unique molecular identifiers tagged the TCR beta cDNA libraries. MiXCR, run by TCRdb on the PCR reads, gives a single entry per CDR3 protein. The sample holds 650,000 to 850,000 distinct CDR3 sequences, roughly half seen once. The antigens these receptors bind are not known. Study-wide results and limits: About five TRBV segments, including TRBV5-6, TRBV5-1 and TRBV20-1, were more frequent in patients than controls.

The sample taken for sequencing was blood. The receptors shown here come from a girl aged 10 to 17 with multiple sclerosis.

This clonotype turned up a few times. V is TRBV4-1 and J is TRBJ2-5; the match to TRBD2 covers 10 bases. Germline V gene data show CDR1 as MGHRA and CDR2 as YSYEKL. V gave up 3 bases and J gave up 2 bases; unmatched junction bases: 3. The CDR3 has 15 amino acids. The CDR3 is CASSHGLAAQETQYF. The CDR3 bases are TGCGCCAGCAGCCATGGACTAGCGGCACAAGAGACCCAGTACTTC.

In regard to this clonotype: Mismatch with germline at one junction end may stem from a read error. The gene calls are TRBV29-1 and TRBJ2-5; D is perhaps TRBD2 (5 bases). CDR3 length: 15 amino acids. Germline V gene sequence: CDR1 SQVTM, CDR2 ANQGSEA. The CDR3 loop reads CSVEDLTGKQETPYF. The DNA of the CDR3 is TGCAGCGTTGAAGATCTGACGGGGAAACAAGAGACCCCGTACTTC.

This clonotype was picked up a small number of times. The chain couples TRBV29-1 to TRBJ2-3; D not resolved. V lost 1 base and J 0 bases, leaving 11 bases between the germline ends. The CDR3 sequence is 15 residues long. Germline lookup yields CDR1 SQVTM and CDR2 ANQGSEA. CDR3 loop: CSVEGPGSSTDTQYF. CDR3 sequence (DNA): TGCAGCGTTGAAGGCCCTGGATCTAGCACAGATACGCAGTATTTT.

CDR3 residues: CASSAGPGRGTYEQYF. The CDR3 nucleotides read TGTGCCAGCAGTGCTGGACCGGGACGGGGAACCTACGAGCAGTACTTC. V gene TRBV6-1 combines with J gene TRBJ2-5, with D perhaps matching TRBD1 or TRBD2 (5 bases each). The J call is doubtful: the DNA matches TRBJ2-7 better. Germline loops: CDR1 MNHNS, CDR2 SASEGT. The CDR3 is 16 amino acids.

This clonotype was detected a few times. V and J are TRBV5-1 and TRBJ2-1; TRBD2 aligns across 11 bases. The junction had 2 bases not matched to a gene; V was cut back by 1 base and J by 8 bases. Looked up from germline, CDR1 is SGHRS and CDR2 is YFSETQ. CDR3 length: 14 residues. CDR3 nucleotide sequence: TGCGCCAGCAGCTTGAGTAGCGGGAGGGATGAGCAGTTCTTC. It translates to CASSLSSGRDEQFF.

V is TRBV29-1 and J is TRBJ1-1; D possibly corresponds to TRBD1 (5 bases). There are 13 residues in the CDR3. CDR1 is SQVTM and CDR2 is ANQGSEA in the germline V gene. V dropped 8 bases and J dropped 0 bases, with 13 bases sitting between them. CDR3 sequence reads: CSSKGLMNTEAFF. The CDR3 DNA follows: TGCAGCTCTAAGGGGCTCATGAACACTGAAGCTTTCTTT.

The chain recombines TRBV15 with TRBJ2-3; D is perhaps TRBD2 (6 bases). Trimming cost V 5 bases and J 5 bases, with 20 bases left between them. Looked up from germline, CDR1 is LNHNV and CDR2 is YYDKDF (reference sequence). This CDR3 is built from 16 residues. The CDR3 is CATSGLRDSRLDTQYF. CDR3 DNA: TGTGCCACCAGCGGCCTCCGGGACTCGCGGCTAGATACGCAGTATTTT.

The J gene is TRBJ1-5, the V gene TRBV28; D uncertain. The V end lost 10 bases, the J end lost 6 bases, and 13 bases lay between the germline ends. CDR1 is MDHEN, CDR2 SYDVKM, per germline. The CDR3 extends over 12 amino acids. The CDR3 sequence: CATRGLAQPQHF. CDR3 coding DNA: TGTGCCACCCGAGGGCTCGCTCAGCCCCAGCATTTT.

This clonotype was seen only once. The chain is built from TRBV9 and TRBJ2-7; D perhaps matches TRBD1 (6 bases). V lost 3 bases to trimming and J lost 2 bases, with 15 bases between them. Germline CDR1 and CDR2: SGDLS and YYNGEE. The CDR3 runs 15 residues. The CDR3 nucleotides are TGTGCCAGCAGCGAAACAGGGACCGTGGCCTACGAGCAGTACTTC. This codes for CASSETGTVAYEQYF.

The chain couples TRBV7-7 to TRBJ2-2, with 7 bases that match TRBD2. The CDR3 is made up of 15 amino acids. The V gene end was trimmed by 5 bases and the J gene end by 0 bases; junction bases not matched to a gene: 3. From germline, CDR1 is SSHAT and CDR2 FNYEAQ (reference sequence). The CDR3 region has the DNA TGTGCCAGCAGCCCAAGCGGGACGAACACCGGGGAGCTGTTTTTT. It codes for CASSPSGTNTGELFF.

The V call is TRBV29-1, the J call TRBJ2-7; 8 bases are a match to TRBD2. Germline V gene lookup returns CDR1 SQVTM and CDR2 ANQGSEA. The J segment lost 3 bases and the V segment lost 5 bases, leaving 9 bases of the junction unmatched. The length of the CDR3 is 14 residues. CDR3 coding DNA: TGCAGCGTTTTGATAGCGGGAACCCTCTACGAGCAGTACTTC. Encoded protein: CSVLIAGTLYEQYF.

The V call is TRBV2, the J call TRBJ2-3; TRBD2 agrees at 7 bases. The CDR3 runs 15 residues. Germline V gene sequence: CDR1 SNHLY, CDR2 FYNNEI. The V gene end was trimmed by 2 bases and the J gene end by 3 bases; junction bases not matched to a gene: 5. Here the CDR3 DNA reads TGTGCCAGCAGTGAAACGGCTAGCGGAACAGATACGCAGTATTTT. Protein sequence: CASSETASGTDTQYF.

The sample holds a few counts of this clonotype. The chain links TRBV13 to TRBJ2-4, with 7 nucleotides matching TRBD2. The J call may be in error: the DNA end matches TRBJ2-7 better. This CDR3 has 13 residues. Germline assignment: CDR1 PRHDT and CDR2 FYEKMQ (reference sequence). The CDR3 loop reads CASSLGSGGEQYF. The DNA for the CDR3 is TGTGCCAGCAGCTTAGGCTCGGGAGGCGAGCAGTACTTC.

The chain is built from TRBV18 and TRBJ2-7, with 9 bases that match TRBD2. This CDR3 is built from 15 residues. The V and J ends lost 6 bases and 4 bases, in that order; junction bases with no gene match: 10. CDR1 is KGHSH and CDR2 is LQKENI in the germline V gene. DNA for the CDR3: TGTGCCAGCTCCCGGGGTACTAGCGGGCTATACGAGCAGTACTTC. Translated: CASSRGTSGLYEQYF.

The V and J genes are TRBV5-1 and TRBJ2-7; D assignment may be TRBD1 or TRBD2 (6 bases each). The length of the CDR3 is 14 residues. V gave up 5 bases and J gave up 2 bases, with 14 bases separating them. CDR1 and CDR2 (germline): SGHRS, YFSETQ. The CDR3 DNA reads TGCGCCAGCAGGCTCGGGGGCTTGACCTACGAGCAGTACTTC. Translating it yields CASRLGGLTYEQYF.